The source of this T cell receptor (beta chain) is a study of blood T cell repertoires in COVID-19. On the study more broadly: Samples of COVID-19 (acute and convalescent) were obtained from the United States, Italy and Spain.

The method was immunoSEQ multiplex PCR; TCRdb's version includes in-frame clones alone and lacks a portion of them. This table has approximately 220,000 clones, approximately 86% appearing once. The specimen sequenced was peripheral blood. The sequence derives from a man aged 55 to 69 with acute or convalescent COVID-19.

This CDR3 reads CASSPLAVSTDTQYF. DNA for the CDR3: TGTGCCAGTAGCCCGCTAGCGGTTAGCACAGATACGCAGTATTTT. The chain employs TRBV19 and TRBJ2-3; TRBD2 matches 7 bases. The CDR3 is 15 amino acids. Germline lookup yields CDR1 LNHDA and CDR2 SQIVND (reference sequence). The V gene end was trimmed by 6 bases and the J gene end by 0 bases; junction bases not matched to a gene: 6.